This record covers a single TCR beta chain. Antigen: not known. TCR sequencing used cDNA made by reverse transcription of extracted RNA. TCRdb keeps only in-frame clones here, not all; method: immunoSEQ multiplex PCR. The sample carries 130,000 to 150,000 clones, more than 55% recorded once. This sample stems from a study of CD8+ T cells in alopecia areata. Broader study findings: Sharing of TCRs across patients appeared less clear than in mice, possibly for HLA-related reasons. Researchers report lesional scalp, most notably alopecia totalis/universalis, outstripped normal scalp in clonality.

CDR3 length equals 15 residues. The germline gives CDR1 MNHEY, CDR2 SVGAGI. Deletions cut 3 bases from V and 2 bases from J, with 14 bases between. Specimen: CD8+ T cells sorted from blood. V usage is TRBV6-5 and J usage is TRBJ2-7; possible D gene TRBD2, 5 bases. The source is a human donor in good health. CDR3 residues: CASSYRGQSAYEQYF. The CDR3 DNA reads as TGTGCCAGCAGTTATCGCGGGCAGAGCGCCTACGAGCAGTACTTC.